This entry lists 17 T cell receptor beta chains sequenced from one sample in a study of regulatory T cells in long-lasting Graves disease. Construction of the TCR beta libraries employed iRepertoire HTBI primers in conjunction with Arm-PCR of CDR3 regions. MiXCR, run by TCRdb on the multiplex PCR reads, gives a single entry per CDR3 protein. The table has more than 450,000 distinct CDR3 sequences, about 12% seen once. The time point was: newly diagnosed GD, antithyroid drugs for less than 3 months. PBMC-extracted RNA yielded the TCR library. The sample also formed part of further work on T cells in Graves' hyperthyroidism and ophthalmopathy.

The sample consisted of peripheral blood mononuclear cells (PBMCs), taken at new diagnosis, from a patient treated with antithyroid drugs. The origin of the receptors is a woman in her twenties or thirties with Graves disease.

A note on this clonotype: The CDR3 does not end in the conserved phenylalanine or tryptophan, so this is likely a read error. This chain connects TRBV18 to TRBJ2-3; D call uncertain. The V end lost 0 bases, the J end lost 3 bases, and 4 bases lay between the germline ends. CDR3 length: 13 residues. Germline V gene sequence: CDR1 KGHSH, CDR2 LQKENI. CDR3 DNA sequence: TGTGCCAGCTCACCACCGTCGACAGATACGCAGTATTTG. Its translation: CASSPPSTDTQYL.

In its sample, this clonotype was seen a few times. This chain uses TRBV12-3 or TRBV12-4 with TRBJ2-2, with 7 bases matching TRBD1. The V and J ends lost 4 bases and 3 bases, in that order; junction bases with no gene match: 5. This CDR3 region has 15 residues. CDR3 in amino acids: CASSYRGPYTGELFF. The CDR3 nucleotides are TGTGCCAGCAGTTACAGGGGACCATACACCGGGGAGCTGTTTTTT.

This clonotype appeared many times. This chain uses TRBV28 with TRBJ1-2; TRBD1 might be the D (5 bases). V was trimmed by 7 bases and J by 2 bases, leaving 14 bases between them. The CDR3 extends over 14 amino acids. Germline CDR1 and CDR2: MDHEN and SYDVKM. The CDR3 protein is CASNPGSSNYGYTF. The CDR3 DNA is TGTGCCAGCAATCCAGGGTCTTCAAACTATGGCTACACCTTC.

There are many counts of this clonotype. This chain joins TRBV2 and TRBJ2-3, with 14 bases matching TRBD2. After removal of 8 bases from V and 4 bases from J, the junction contained 5 bases not matched to a gene. CDR3 length: 15 residues. From germline, CDR1 is SNHLY and CDR2 FYNNEI. The CDR3 sequence is CASSGLAGAPDTQYF. For the CDR3, the DNA is TGTGCCAGCTCGGGACTAGCGGGAGCGCCAGATACGCAGTATTTT.

The sample holds many counts of this clonotype. The CDR3 region is CSARGLGSPSYEQYF. CDR3 DNA sequence: TGCAGTGCTAGAGGCCTAGGGAGCCCCTCCTACGAGCAGTACTTC. This sequence joins TRBV20-1 and TRBJ2-7; TRBD2 might be the D (5 bases). The CDR3 length is 15 residues. Trimming shortened V by 1 base and J by 0 bases, and 13 bases separated the two germline ends. Germline-derived CDR1 and CDR2 are DFQATT and SNEGSKA (reference sequence).

This clonotype was seen a handful of times. The CDR3 DNA follows: TGTGCCAGCAGCTTAGAATGGGGACAGAGCATGAACACTGAAGCTTTCTTT. This translates into CASSLEWGQSMNTEAFF. The chain links TRBV7-8 to TRBJ1-1; 7 nucleotides agree with TRBD1. The trim removed 1 base at V and 0 bases at J, leaving 8 bases unmatched. The CDR3 is 17 amino acids. Germline V CDR1 and CDR2: SGHVS, FQNEAQ. The full variable domain, in which reference TRBV7-8 and TRBJ1-1 provide the parts outside the CDR3, is GAGVSQSPRYKVAKRGQDVALRCDPISGHVSLFWYQQALGQGPEFLTYFQNEAQLDKSGLPSDRFFAERPEGSVSTLKIQRTQQEDSAVYLCASSLEWGQSMNTEAFFGQGTRLTVV.

This clonotype was detected ten times or more. The chain combines TRBV29-1 with TRBJ2-5; 10 bases line up with TRBD1. The germline V gene has CDR1 SQVTM and CDR2 ANQGSEA. This CDR3 contains 18 residues. V lost 4 bases, J lost 5 bases, and 19 bases stayed unmatched. This CDR3 reads CSVVGTGDISPNAETQYF. CDR3 DNA sequence: TGCAGCGTTGTAGGGACAGGGGATATTTCGCCCAATGCGGAGACCCAGTACTTC.

This clonotype turned up a few times. The rearrangement links TRBV7-8 to TRBJ2-2, with D maybe TRBD2 (6 bases). Trimming stripped 5 bases from V and 3 bases from J, with 13 bases between. The CDR3 sequence is 15 residues long. The V gene's germline CDR1 is SGHVS and CDR2 FQNEAQ. CDR3: CASSGGTGDTGELFF. The CDR3 nucleotides are TGTGCCAGCAGCGGAGGGACCGGCGACACCGGGGAGCTGTTTTTT.

This clonotype was counted a few times. The rearrangement links TRBV9 to TRBJ1-6; D gene unclear. The CDR3 loop spans 14 amino acids. From germline, CDR1 is SGDLS and CDR2 YYNGEE. Trimming removed 4 bases at V and 7 bases at J, with 12 bases between. This CDR3 reads CASSRVSGNSPLHF. The CDR3 bases are TGTGCCAGCAGCCGGGTCTCGGGGAATTCACCCCTCCACTTT. Full variable domain (remainder filled in from reference TRBV9 and TRBJ1-6): DSGVTQTPKHLITATGQRVTLRCSPRSGDLSVYWYQQSLDQGLQFLIQYYNGEERAKGNILERFSAQQFPDLHSELNLSSLELGDSALYFCASSRVSGNSPLHFGNGTRLTVT.

On this clonotype itself: Given a much more abundant clone one base away, this may be a read error. The chain uses TRBV20-1 and TRBJ2-1, with 10 bases lining up with TRBD2. The length of the CDR3 is 14 residues. J gave up 7 bases and V 4 bases, and 7 bases lay outside the gene matches. Germline CDR1 DFQATT, CDR2 SNEGSKA (reference sequence). The CDR3 nucleotides read TGCAGTGCTACGAGGGCTAGCGGGAGAAATGAGCAGTTCTTC. This encodes CSATRASGRNEQFF.

This clonotype was found many times. The V and J genes are TRBV7-2 and TRBJ1-6, with D unclear. The CDR3 spans 12 residues. Germline CDR1 SGHTA, CDR2 FQGNSA. V dropped 3 bases and J dropped 10 bases, with 7 bases sitting between them. CDR3 sequence (DNA): TGTGCCAGCAGCTTTTACCAGTCACCCCTCCACTTT. It codes for CASSFYQSPLHF.

This clonotype was seen at least ten times. This chain connects TRBV12-3 or TRBV12-4 to TRBJ2-7, with TRBD2 matching 11 bases. V was pared by 4 bases and J by 4 bases, with 9 bases of the junction left unmatched. The CDR3 contains 16 residues. CDR3 bases: TGTGCCAGCAGTTCAACTAGCGGGAGCACGGGTTACGAGCAGTACTTC. It specifies CASSSTSGSTGYEQYF.

This clonotype appeared many times. The chain carries TRBV4-3 and TRBJ1-4; no firm D call. This CDR3 is 16 amino acids long. V was cut by 4 bases and J by 4 bases, with 16 bases left in between. Germline loops: CDR1 LGHNA, CDR2 YSLEER. The CDR3 sequence is CASSREPTKLNEKLFF. CDR3 in DNA: TGCGCCAGCAGCCGAGAACCGACCAAACTTAATGAAAAACTGTTTTTT.

This clonotype was recorded at least ten times. The chain joins TRBV7-9 to TRBJ2-1; D is perhaps TRBD2 (5 bases). CDR1 and CDR2 (germline): SEHNR, FQNEAQ (reference sequence). V lost 5 bases and J lost 8, with 19 bases in between. The CDR3 runs to 15 residues. The CDR3 nucleotides read TGTGCCAGCAGCACAAAAGCATGGGCCGGGGATGAGCAGTTCTTC. Translated: CASSTKAWAGDEQFF.

This clonotype came up a few times. The CDR3 loop reads CASSIFASHEQFF. The CDR3 nucleotides read TGTGCCAGTAGTATCTTCGCTAGCCACGAGCAGTTCTTC. The chain employs TRBV19 and TRBJ2-1, with TRBD2 as a possible D gene (5 bases). Trimming took off 3 bases at V and 10 bases at J, with 13 bases between the two ends. There are 13 residues in the CDR3. Germline-derived CDR1 and CDR2 are LNHDA and SQIVND (reference sequence). Full variable domain (missing parts from reference TRBV19 and TRBJ2-1): DGGITQSPKYLFRKEGQNVTLSCEQNLNHDAMYWYRQDPGQGLRLIYYSQIVNDFQKGDIAEGYSVSREKKESFPLTVTSAQKNPTAFYLCASSIFASHEQFFGPGTRLTVL.

The chain links TRBV2 to TRBJ2-3; perhaps TRBD2 as D (6 bases). This CDR3 region has 13 residues. Between the trimmed V and J ends, which lost 6 bases and 4 bases, there was a span of 11 bases. CDR1 is SNHLY and CDR2 is FYNNEI in the germline V gene. In DNA, the CDR3 is TGTGCCAGCAGCGGGAGTTCGGCAGATACGCAGTATTTT. It translates to CASSGSSADTQYF.

In this sample, this clonotype turned up many times. CDR3 in amino acids: CASRLIEGAYEQFF. The DNA for the CDR3 is TGTGCCAGCAGATTAATAGAGGGGGCATATGAGCAGTTCTTC. The chain uses TRBV12-3 or TRBV12-4 and TRBJ2-1, with TRBD1 matching over 7 bases. The ends lost 6 bases at V and 8 bases at J; junction bases unmatched: 10. The CDR3 runs to 14 residues.